This T cell receptor beta chain came from a study of cytomegalovirus exposure and HLA in healthy donors. General study results and limits: The majority of TCR sequences were rare, yet some public TCRs appeared in many donors. CMV antigen specificity was confirmed in vitro for three CMV-associated chains. Listed as cytomegalovirus-associated were 150 to 200 TCR beta chains.

A roughly 120-subject validation cohort, separate from the approximately 670-subject first cohort, supplied the donors. The CDR3 is made up of 15 amino acids. Germline loops: CDR1 MNHEY, CDR2 SVGAGI. V was clipped by 4 bases and J by 0 bases, with 9 bases between them. Only in-frame clones appear in the TCRdb table, and some are missing; sequencing was by immunoSEQ multiplex PCR. Of under 300,000 clones listed, about 90% are singletons. About this clone: Its antigen is unknown.

The chain combines TRBV6-5 with TRBJ1-4, with TRBD1 as a possible D gene (5 bases). The sample comprised PBMCs. This receptor was taken from a woman between 18 and 29 years old in good health and CMV-seronegative. CDR3 loop: CASSLTDATNEKLFF. DNA for the CDR3: TGTGCCAGCAGTTTGACAGATGCAACTAATGAAAAACTGTTTTTT.